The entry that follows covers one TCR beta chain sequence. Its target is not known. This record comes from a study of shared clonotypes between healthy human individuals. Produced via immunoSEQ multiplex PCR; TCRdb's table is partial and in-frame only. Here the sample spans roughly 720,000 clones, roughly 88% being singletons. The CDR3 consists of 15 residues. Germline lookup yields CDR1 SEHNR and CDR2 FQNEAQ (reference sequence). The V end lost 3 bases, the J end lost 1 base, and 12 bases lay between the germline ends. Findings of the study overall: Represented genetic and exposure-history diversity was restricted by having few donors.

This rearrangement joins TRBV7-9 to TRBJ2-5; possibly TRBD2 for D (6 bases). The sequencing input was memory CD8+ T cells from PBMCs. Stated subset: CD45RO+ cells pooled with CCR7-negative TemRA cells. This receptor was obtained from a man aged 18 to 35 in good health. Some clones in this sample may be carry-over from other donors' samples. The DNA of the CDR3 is TGTGCCAGCAGCTTTCGTAACGGGGGCCAAGAGACCCAGTACTTC. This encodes CASSFRNGGQETQYF.